This TCR beta chain was observed in a study of T cells in localized non-small cell lung cancer (dated by TCRdb to about 2020). In the study overall: T cell repertoires of fewer than 250 early-stage NSCLC patients were analyzed, with tumors being compared against uninvolved tumor-adjacent lungs. The cohort comprised 200 to 300 treatment-naïve NSCLC patients with resected, localized lung tumors. NSCLC patients had a mean age of roughly 66 years, and 120 to 150 were male and 85 to 110 female. Summary of the overall study and its limitations: Higher T cell density in blood was associated with longer overall survival, whereas higher clonality in adjacent lung was associated with shorter survival. Of the top 100 tumor clones, a median of around 57 were detected in paired uninvolved adjacent lung; 28 were also among that lung's top 100. Uninvolved tumor-adjacent lung showed the highest T cell clonality, higher than tumor, which suggests more focused antigenic responses in the uninvolved tumor-adjacent lung. Because of the exploratory design, TCR variables were selected using unadjusted p-values without false-discovery rate correction. Multi-region tumor sequencing was not performed, so intratumor heterogeneity could not be excluded.

At diagnosis, peripheral blood, uninvolved tumor-adjacent lung and tumor were collected and were preserved as a mix of fresh-frozen and FFPE material. For TCR repertoire profiling, blood samples were analyzed in the form of peripheral blood mononuclear cells. TCR beta CDR3 regions were sequenced from DNA using the immunoSEQ Assay. Per the original workflow: T cell density was computed as TCR beta template counts normalized to usable DNA estimated by amplifying housekeeping genes. Using the preseqR package, richness was estimated by extrapolating to 120,000 templates for tissue samples and 400,000 templates for PBMC samples. Clonality was defined by subtracting Pielou's evenness from one. To identify tissue-enriched TCRs, differential abundance testing was run on productive amino-acid clonotypes with a minimum total count of 5 and an alpha of 0.1. The Jaccard Index and the Morisita Overlap Index were used to measure repertoire overlap between compartments. TCR beta CDR3s were clustered by GLIPH together with public tetramer-defined viral CDR3s, and at least three viral sequences plus V-gene enrichment were required for viral motifs. The source is immuneACCESS, and TCRdb retained only in-frame sequences with V and J called. Part of the clones is not carried over; for the studies checked, unresolved V genes explain less than half of this, and the remainder is unexplained. Clone size and the V and J calls come from that table; the DNA yielded D and trimming. For this sample the table gives tens of thousands of clones, of which 70% to 90% were detected only once. The top ten clonotypes cover around 4.2% of the sample.

To note about this clone: This receptor's antigen is unknown. Nothing much larger sits one base from this clone, and base qualities are not available.

The germline V gene encodes CDR1 SGHRS and CDR2 YFSETQ. V drops 2 bases and J drops 2 bases, leaving 11 bases in between. Its CDR3 holds 15 amino acids, cysteine through phenylalanine. Of the read, only the CDR3 DNA is kept; its 45 bases are in frame from base 1. This receptor was identified in a male donor older than 55 with stage III lung adenocarcinoma. This material consisted of peripheral blood, taken before any cancer treatment. The chain is assembled from TRBV5-1 and TRBJ1-3; the D gene is perhaps TRBD1, from 6 matching bases. The CDR3 region: CASSLQGRTGNTIYF. The nucleotides read TGCGCCAGCAGCTTACAGGGAAGGACTGGAAACACCATATATTTT.